The entry below gives a single T cell receptor (beta chain) sequence along with its context. This specimen comes from a study of CD8 T cells in Susac syndrome. In germline, CDR1 is SQVTM, CDR2 ANQGSEA. Deletions cut 6 bases from V and 6 bases from J, with 26 bases between. The CDR3 extends over 16 amino acids. RNA totalling roughly 0.45 to 1 ug underwent reverse transcription with random hexamers. Each CDR3 protein is one row after TCRdb ran MiXCR on the immunoSEQ multiplex PCR reads. The sample includes 130,000 or so distinct CDR3 sequences, just under 95% of them seen just once. This chain uses TRBV29-1 with TRBJ1-1; weak D call: TRBD1 (5 bases). This TCR came from a human donor with Susac syndrome. Sequenced sample: CD8+ T cells from PBMCs. The CDR3 here is CSVEDGFSQGIPEAFF. The CDR3 DNA reads as TGCAGCGTCGAGGACGGCTTCAGCCAGGGAATCCCTGAAGCTTTCTTT.